The rows below give T cell receptor beta chains drawn from one sample of a study of beta chain features in type 1 diabetes. Produced via immunoSEQ multiplex PCR; TCRdb's table is partial and in-frame only. Of 250,000 to 350,000 clones in the sample, 14% were seen once. Sequencing was performed on central memory CD4+ T cells from blood. The receptors originated from a man aged 25-45 years in good health. CDR3s include the opening cysteine and the closing phenylalanine or tryptophan. D genes are given only for firm matches. Size tells how often a clone was seen (once, few, many) or the class of an expanded clone, and some rows leave it out.

v_call: TRBV6-6; j_call: TRBJ2-7; clone_size: NA; d_call: TRBD1; cdr3_nt: TGTGCCATCAGCCGGGGACAGGGGATGAACGAGCAGTACTTC; cdr3_aa: CAISRGQGMNEQYF
v_call: TRBV11-3; j_call: TRBJ2-2; clone_size: NA; d_call: NA; cdr3_nt: TGTGCCAGCAGCTTAAAGGGAGCCGGGACCATCTCCGGGGAGCTGTTTTTT; cdr3_aa: CASSLKGAGTISGELFF
v_call: TRBV28; j_call: TRBJ2-2; clone_size: few; d_call: NA; cdr3_nt: TGTGCCAGCAGTTTGGCAGGGAGTACTAACACCGGGGAGCTGTTTTTT; cdr3_aa: CASSLAGSTNTGELFF
v_call: TRBV7-3; j_call: TRBJ2-2; clone_size: NA; d_call: NA; cdr3_nt: TGTGCCAGCAGCTTCTTAGGTAGCGGGGAGCTGTTTTTT; cdr3_aa: CASSFLGSGELFF
v_call: TRBV4-1; j_call: TRBJ1-1; clone_size: NA; d_call: NA; cdr3_nt: TGTGCCAGCAGAAAAGGGGGGGCCACTGAAGCTTTCTTT; cdr3_aa: CASRKGGATEAFF
v_call: TRBV9; j_call: TRBJ2-3; clone_size: NA; d_call: TRBD2; cdr3_nt: TGTGCCAGCAGCGTAGGGGGACTAAACACAGATACGCAGTATTTT; cdr3_aa: CASSVGGLNTDTQYF
v_call: TRBV4-2; j_call: TRBJ2-3; clone_size: NA; d_call: NA; cdr3_nt: TGTGCCAGCAGCCAATCCGTGGAAGGACGGGCAGATACGCAGTATTTT; cdr3_aa: CASSQSVEGRADTQYF
v_call: TRBV5-1; j_call: TRBJ2-2; clone_size: few; d_call: NA; cdr3_nt: TGCGCCAGCAGCCCTTTGGCCCCGAACACCGGGGAGCTGTTTTTT; cdr3_aa: CASSPLAPNTGELFF
v_call: TRBV6-4; j_call: TRBJ2-1; clone_size: NA; d_call: TRBD2; cdr3_nt: TGTGCCAGCAGTGTCCGAGCGGGGGCCAACAATGAGCAGTTCTTC; cdr3_aa: CASSVRAGANNEQFF
v_call: TRBV6-1; j_call: TRBJ2-1; clone_size: few; d_call: TRBD2; cdr3_nt: TGTGCCAGCGGGAGGACTAGCGGATACAATGAGCAGTTCTTC; cdr3_aa: CASGRTSGYNEQFF
v_call: TRBV29-1; j_call: TRBJ2-3; clone_size: NA; d_call: TRBD2; cdr3_nt: TGCAGCGTTTCGAATAGCGGGACGGCTGGAGATACGCAGTATTTT; cdr3_aa: CSVSNSGTAGDTQYF
v_call: TRBV19; j_call: TRBJ2-6; clone_size: NA; d_call: NA; cdr3_nt: TGTGCCAGTAGTACACGGTCTGGGGCCAACGTCCTGACTTTC; cdr3_aa: CASSTRSGANVLTF
v_call: TRBV19; j_call: TRBJ1-1; clone_size: few; d_call: NA; cdr3_nt: TGTGCCAGTAGCCAGGACCTCGGGACTGAAGCTTTCTTT; cdr3_aa: CASSQDLGTEAFF
v_call: TRBV7-2; j_call: TRBJ2-5; clone_size: NA; d_call: NA; cdr3_nt: TGTGCCAGCAGCTTGAAGCGGCAAGAGACCCAGTACTTC; cdr3_aa: CASSLKRQETQYF
v_call: TRBV5-1; j_call: TRBJ1-2; clone_size: few; d_call: NA; cdr3_nt: TGCGCCAGCAGCTTGGATCGCTATGGCTACACCTTC; cdr3_aa: CASSLDRYGYTF
v_call: TRBV6-6; j_call: TRBJ2-1; clone_size: NA; d_call: NA; cdr3_nt: TGTGCCAGCAGCTGGAACAATGAGCAGTTCTTC; cdr3_aa: CASSWNNEQFF
v_call: TRBV7-2; j_call: TRBJ2-7; clone_size: few; d_call: TRBD2; cdr3_nt: TGTGCCAGCAGCCCGGCGGCTAGCGGGGGGTACGAGCAGTACTTC; cdr3_aa: CASSPAASGGYEQYF
v_call: TRBV7-2; j_call: TRBJ1-5; clone_size: NA; d_call: TRBD1; cdr3_nt: TGTGCCAGCAGCCCCGGACAGGTAGTACAGCCCCAGCATTTT; cdr3_aa: CASSPGQVVQPQHF
v_call: TRBV18; j_call: TRBJ2-5; clone_size: NA; d_call: NA; cdr3_nt: TGTGCCAGCTCTACGGACTGGAGGACGGGGGCCCAGTACTTC; cdr3_aa: CASSTDWRTGAQYF
v_call: TRBV28; j_call: TRBJ2-1; clone_size: NA; d_call: NA; cdr3_nt: TGTGCCAGCAATCCACAGGGAGGTATAGATGAGCAGTTCTTC; cdr3_aa: CASNPQGGIDEQFF
v_call: TRBV7-7; j_call: TRBJ2-1; clone_size: few; d_call: NA; cdr3_nt: TGTGCTAGCAGCTTAGCGAGAGGAAACAATGAGCAGTTCTTC; cdr3_aa: CASSLARGNNEQFF
v_call: TRBV10-3; j_call: TRBJ2-3; clone_size: many; d_call: NA; cdr3_nt: TGTGCCATCAGCGAAAACCTGGGGAGCGCGGGCGCAGATACGCAGTATTTT; cdr3_aa: CAISENLGSAGADTQYF
v_call: TRBV7-6; j_call: TRBJ2-5; clone_size: NA; d_call: NA; cdr3_nt: TGTGCCAGCAGCTCATCGTTGGGGACCCGAGAGACCCAGTACTTC; cdr3_aa: CASSSSLGTRETQYF
v_call: TRBV7-6; j_call: TRBJ1-1; clone_size: NA; d_call: NA; cdr3_nt: TGTGCCAGCAGCTTAGGCCGGAACACTGAAGCTTTCTTT; cdr3_aa: CASSLGRNTEAFF
v_call: TRBV7-2; j_call: TRBJ2-7; clone_size: NA; d_call: NA; cdr3_nt: TGTGCCAGCAGCTTAATAGGCAGGGACGAGCAGTACTTC; cdr3_aa: CASSLIGRDEQYF
v_call: TRBV25-1; j_call: TRBJ2-3; clone_size: NA; d_call: NA; cdr3_nt: TGTGCCAGCAGTGAGGCCATCACAGATACGCAGTATTTT; cdr3_aa: CASSEAITDTQYF
v_call: TRBV6-5; j_call: TRBJ2-5; clone_size: once; d_call: TRBD2; cdr3_nt: TGTGCCAGCAGTTACTCGTCGAACGGGGGGGAGAAGACCCAGTACTTC; cdr3_aa: CASSYSSNGGEKTQYF
v_call: TRBV11-2; j_call: TRBJ1-6; clone_size: few; d_call: NA; cdr3_nt: TGTGCCAGCAGCTTAGGGGGCCACTATAATTCACCCCTCCACTTT; cdr3_aa: CASSLGGHYNSPLHF
v_call: TRBV6-1; j_call: TRBJ2-6; clone_size: few; d_call: NA; cdr3_nt: TGTGCCAGCAGCAAGTACCCTGGGGCCAACGTCCTGACTTTC; cdr3_aa: CASSKYPGANVLTF
v_call: TRBV7-9; j_call: TRBJ2-5; clone_size: NA; d_call: TRBD2; cdr3_nt: TGTGCCAGCAGCTTGGGACTAAGGATCGAGACCCAGTACTTC; cdr3_aa: CASSLGLRIETQYF
v_call: TRBV18; j_call: TRBJ2-1; clone_size: few; d_call: TRBD2; cdr3_nt: TGTGCCAGCTCACCAACTAGCGGGGGGGCCCCTCAGTTCTTC; cdr3_aa: CASSPTSGGAPQFF
v_call: TRBV5-4; j_call: TRBJ2-3; clone_size: NA; d_call: NA; cdr3_nt: TGTGCCAGCAGCCCGACCCCAGGGGTTACTGCAGATACGCAGTATTTT; cdr3_aa: CASSPTPGVTADTQYF
v_call: TRBV30; j_call: TRBJ2-2; clone_size: few; d_call: TRBD2; cdr3_nt: TGTGCCTGGACTAGCGGGACAAGGACCGGGGAGCTGTTTTTT; cdr3_aa: CAWTSGTRTGELFF
v_call: TRBV18; j_call: TRBJ2-1; clone_size: few; d_call: TRBD2; cdr3_nt: TGTGCCAGCTCACCAGGAGGACTAGCGGGAGGCAATGAGCAGTTCTTC; cdr3_aa: CASSPGGLAGGNEQFF
v_call: TRBV29-1; j_call: TRBJ2-5; clone_size: few; d_call: TRBD2; cdr3_nt: TGCAGCGTTGAGGGGGGGCAAGAGACCCAGTACTTC; cdr3_aa: CSVEGGQETQYF
v_call: TRBV4-3; j_call: TRBJ2-3; clone_size: NA; d_call: NA; cdr3_nt: TGCGCCAGCAGCCAAGAAGGCCGTCGCACAGATACGCAGTATTTT; cdr3_aa: CASSQEGRRTDTQYF
v_call: TRBV5-4; j_call: TRBJ2-3; clone_size: many; d_call: NA; cdr3_nt: TGTGCCAGCAGTGACGTACCCGGGACCAGCACAGATACGCAGTATTTT; cdr3_aa: CASSDVPGTSTDTQYF
v_call: TRBV21-1; j_call: TRBJ2-1; clone_size: NA; d_call: NA; cdr3_nt: TGTGCCAGCAGCAAAGTTAGGTCAAGCGGTAGAGCCCCCTACAATGAGCAGTTCTTC; cdr3_aa: CASSKVRSSGRAPYNEQFF
v_call: TRBV5-4; j_call: TRBJ1-1; clone_size: few; d_call: NA; cdr3_nt: TGTGCCAGCAGCCCTCTTGGTATGCGGAACACTGAAGCTTTCTTT; cdr3_aa: CASSPLGMRNTEAFF
v_call: TRBV7-2; j_call: TRBJ1-2; clone_size: NA; d_call: TRBD1; cdr3_nt: TGTGCCAGCAGCTCTCGGGACCCCAAACAGGGGTACTATGGCTACACCTTC; cdr3_aa: CASSSRDPKQGYYGYTF
v_call: TRBV6-5; j_call: TRBJ1-2; clone_size: NA; d_call: NA; cdr3_nt: TGTGCCAGCAGTTACTCGCTCTCCGGGGGTGGCTACACCTTC; cdr3_aa: CASSYSLSGGGYTF
v_call: TRBV11-2; j_call: TRBJ1-3; clone_size: NA; d_call: NA; cdr3_nt: TGTGCCAGCAGCCAGAGCTCTGGAAACACCATATATTTT; cdr3_aa: CASSQSSGNTIYF
v_call: TRBV4-1; j_call: TRBJ1-6; clone_size: NA; d_call: TRBD1; cdr3_nt: TGCGCCAGCAGCAAAACGCCGGGACAGGGAGGTTCACCCCTCCACTTT; cdr3_aa: CASSKTPGQGGSPLHF
v_call: TRBV6-5; j_call: TRBJ2-5; clone_size: NA; d_call: NA; cdr3_nt: TGTGCCAGCAGGCTGGGAGAGACCCAGTACTTC; cdr3_aa: CASRLGETQYF
v_call: TRBV11-2; j_call: TRBJ1-6; clone_size: few; d_call: NA; cdr3_nt: TGTGCCAGCAGCCCCCGGGGTGCCCTCCACTTT; cdr3_aa: CASSPRGALHF
v_call: TRBV7-7; j_call: TRBJ2-2; clone_size: NA; d_call: NA; cdr3_nt: TGTGCTAGCAGCTTAGGTTCCGGGAGAACCCTCGGCGGGGAGCTGTTTTTT; cdr3_aa: CASSLGSGRTLGGELFF